These T cell receptor beta chains were read from a single sample in a study of OX40 agonist ivuxolimab in advanced cancers. The data were produced by immunoSEQ multiplex PCR, yet TCRdb's version contains in-frame clones alone and is incomplete. This sample has 75,000 to 80,000 clones, with around four fifths found just once. Sequences were derived from CD4+ or CD8+ T cells sorted from blood, sampled in a trial of the OX40 agonist ivuxolimab. These receptors came from an adult with an advanced solid tumor such as melanoma, head and neck, liver or kidney cancer. CDR3s include the opening cysteine and the closing phenylalanine or tryptophan. Each record gives: J gene, V gene, CDR3 protein.

j_gene: TRBJ2-3
v_gene: TRBV11-2
CDR3aa: CASSFRGGRTDTQYF

j_gene: TRBJ2-5
v_gene: TRBV18
CDR3aa: CASSETSGGQETQYF

j_gene: TRBJ1-5
v_gene: TRBV27
CDR3aa: CASSSTGVSSQPQHF

j_gene: TRBJ1-2
v_gene: TRBV4-2
CDR3aa: CASSTEHRGTYGYTF

j_gene: TRBJ2-3
v_gene: TRBV11-3
CDR3aa: CASSLGRNTDTQYF

j_gene: TRBJ1-2
v_gene: TRBV28
CDR3aa: CASSLLPGTGVGYTF

j_gene: TRBJ1-5
v_gene: TRBV6-5
CDR3aa: CASSTTGNQPQHF

j_gene: TRBJ2-6
v_gene: TRBV19
CDR3aa: CASSIAGYSSGANVLTF

j_gene: TRBJ2-1
v_gene: TRBV11-2
CDR3aa: CASSGAGGPFEQFF

j_gene: TRBJ2-7
v_gene: TRBV10-3
CDR3aa: CAIRTQATYEQYF

j_gene: TRBJ1-1
v_gene: TRBV29-1
CDR3aa: CSVEVAGGTEAFF

j_gene: TRBJ2-5
v_gene: TRBV5-1
CDR3aa: CASSLSETSGRKQYF

j_gene: TRBJ2-7
v_gene: TRBV7-2
CDR3aa: CASSSGLLGEQYF

j_gene: TRBJ2-5
v_gene: TRBV30
CDR3aa: CAWRGDGLHMETQYF

j_gene: TRBJ1-6
v_gene: TRBV19
CDR3aa: CASSPSDRYGSPLHF

j_gene: TRBJ2-1
v_gene: TRBV10-3
CDR3aa: CAIRPGQADEQFF

j_gene: TRBJ2-7
v_gene: TRBV10-3
CDR3aa: CAISEYSPETYEQYF

j_gene: TRBJ1-5
v_gene: TRBV28
CDR3aa: CASNRGGDNQPQHF

j_gene: -
v_gene: TRBV2
CDR3aa: CASRRDSLAYEQYF

j_gene: TRBJ2-3
v_gene: TRBV6-6
CDR3aa: CASIGLGDTQYF

j_gene: TRBJ2-7
v_gene: TRBV6-5
CDR3aa: CASSYSGGGGYEQYF

j_gene: TRBJ1-4
v_gene: TRBV4-3
CDR3aa: CASSQGRGLTNEKLFF

j_gene: TRBJ2-1
v_gene: TRBV10-1
CDR3aa: CASSGVGVSSYNEQFF

j_gene: TRBJ1-3
v_gene: TRBV7-2
CDR3aa: CASSLRVTGNTIYF

j_gene: TRBJ1-5
v_gene: TRBV19
CDR3aa: CASSIRQGSSNQPQHF

j_gene: TRBJ1-5
v_gene: TRBV19
CDR3aa: CASSIDKINQPQHF

j_gene: TRBJ2-3
v_gene: TRBV28
CDR3aa: CASSLPGGAGDTQYF

j_gene: TRBJ1-2
v_gene: TRBV4-2
CDR3aa: CASSQGEAKGEGYTF

j_gene: TRBJ2-5
v_gene: TRBV5-1
CDR3aa: CASSFSVGIRGETQYF

j_gene: TRBJ1-2
v_gene: TRBV4-1
CDR3aa: CASSQDRIYGYTF